One sample yielded the 3 T cell receptor beta chains listed below, sequenced in a study of T cell changes during pregnancy in multiple sclerosis. Produced via immunoSEQ multiplex PCR; TCRdb's table is partial and in-frame only. The sample includes about 59,000 clones, 93% of them seen just once. Sample: CD8+ T cells from peripheral blood mononuclear cells, taken in the third trimester of pregnancy. The receptor source for this set is a female donor with multiple sclerosis, enrolled in a pregnancy study.

The CDR3 is CASSLGGVQPQHF. DNA for the CDR3: TGTGCCAGCAGCTTAGGGGGCGTTCAGCCCCAGCATTTT. The rearrangement uses TRBV5-6 and TRBJ1-5; 7 bases align to TRBD1. Germline loops: CDR1 SGHDT, CDR2 YYEEEE. The CDR3 contains 13 residues. V lost 2 bases to trimming and J lost 6 bases; unmatched junction nucleotides: 2.

The V and J genes are TRBV21-1 and TRBJ2-1; the tabulated D call, TRBD2, remains unverified against the DNA. TRBV21-1 is designated a pseudogene. The CDR3 is 19 amino acids. CDR3 in DNA: TGTGCCAGCAGCAAAGTCATCCTACTAGCGGGAGGGCCCTACAATGAGCAGTTCTTC. This translates into CASSKVILLAGGPYNEQFF.

The chain carries TRBV19 and TRBJ1-2; 8 bases map to TRBD1. CDR3 length: 14 amino acids. V was pared by 3 bases and J by 4 bases, with 4 bases of the junction left unmatched. Looked up from germline, CDR1 is LNHDA and CDR2 is SQIVND (reference sequence). The CDR3 reads CASSIQGASYGYTF. In nucleotides, the CDR3 is TGTGCCAGTAGTATCCAGGGGGCGAGCTATGGCTACACCTTC. The variable domain in full, completed from reference TRBV19 and TRBJ1-2, reads DGGITQSPKYLFRKEGQNVTLSCEQNLNHDAMYWYRQDPGQGLRLIYYSQIVNDFQKGDIAEGYSVSREKKESFPLTVTSAQKNPTAFYLCASSIQGASYGYTFGSGTRLTVV.